This TCR beta chain derives from a study of PD-1 blockade in mismatch repair-deficient tumors. Turning to the study itself: Patients had around 11 mismatch repair-deficient cancer types, all previously treated and progressing.

V was cut by 2 bases and J by 0 bases, with 6 bases left in between. The CDR3 sequence is 14 residues long. CDR1 PRHDT and CDR2 FYEKMQ come from the germline V gene (reference sequence). Study-wide points: Rapid post-treatment expansion, then contraction, generally preceding radiologic response, marked tumor-resident clones.

PCR or immunohistochemistry showed mismatch repair deficiency in every enrolled patient. TCR sequencing covered a few patients who responded to pembrolizumab. With respect to this clone: The antigen remains undetermined.

Clones were read by immunoSEQ multiplex PCR, and TCRdb kept only the in-frame ones, dropping some. The sample yields just under 65,000 clones, around 88% seen once. This chain connects TRBV13 to TRBJ2-3; the D is unclear. The sample was peripheral blood, taken 52 weeks after starting pembrolizumab. The sequence was collected from an adult with mismatch repair-deficient cancer. The CDR3 spells CASSLRQSTDTQYF. CDR3 in DNA: TGTGCCAGCAGCTTAAGACAAAGCACAGATACGCAGTATTTT.